What follows are 11 T cell receptor beta chains derived from one specimen sequenced in a study of blood T cell repertoires in COVID-19. Assay used: immunoSEQ multiplex PCR; TCRdb lists only in-frame clones, some missing. The sample carries 300,000 to 400,000 clones, roughly 90% recorded once. Material: peripheral blood. These receptors all stem from a woman aged 45-60 years with active or convalescent COVID-19.

In this sample, this clone turned up once. The chain recombines TRBV12-5 with TRBJ1-5; a weak D match, TRBD1 (5 bases). Germline-derived CDR1 and CDR2 are LGHNT and FRNRAP. V was trimmed by 10 bases and J by 5 bases, leaving 12 bases between them. The CDR3 spans 12 residues. This chain's CDR3 is CATTDSYQPQHF. The CDR3, as DNA: TGTGCTACCACCGACAGTTATCAGCCCCAGCATTTT.

This clone was picked up one time. This chain's CDR3 is CASSPLGGPMRGYTF. CDR3 nucleotides: TGTGCCAGCAGTCCCTTGGGAGGACCAATGAGGGGCTACACCTTC. J is TRBJ1-2 and V is TRBV27; D is unclear. Germline V CDR1 and CDR2: MNHEY, SMNVEV (reference sequence). The CDR3 has 15 residues. V lost 5 bases and J 8 bases, leaving 21 bases between the germline ends.

This chain uses TRBV12-3 or TRBV12-4 with TRBJ1-2, with 7 positions matching TRBD1. J was trimmed by 8 bases and V by 5 bases; bases with no gene match: 5. CDR3 length: 12 amino acids. The CDR3: CASSPTGRGYTF. The CDR3 DNA sequence: TGTGCCAGCAGTCCGACAGGGAGAGGCTACACCTTC.

Here the CDR3 reads CASSFASGGYNEQFF. DNA for the CDR3: TGTGCCAGCAGCTTCGCTAGCGGGGGGTACAATGAGCAGTTCTTC. The J gene is TRBJ2-1, the V gene TRBV11-2, with 11 bases identical to TRBD2. The CDR3 is made up of 15 amino acids. Per the germline V gene, CDR1 is SGHAT and CDR2 is FQNNGV. The trim removed 3 bases at V and 4 bases at J, leaving 2 bases unmatched.

The chain joins TRBV19 to TRBJ1-1, with 9 bases aligning to TRBD1. CDR1 LNHDA and CDR2 SQIVND come from the germline V gene (reference sequence). After removal of 10 bases from V and 4 bases from J, the junction contained 19 bases not matched to a gene. This CDR3 comprises 17 residues. CDR3 residues: CATKPPPGQGSGTEAFF. Written as DNA, the CDR3 is TGTGCCACCAAACCCCCCCCGGGACAGGGATCAGGCACTGAAGCTTTCTTT. The whole variable domain, remainder taken from reference TRBV19 and TRBJ1-1, is DGGITQSPKYLFRKEGQNVTLSCEQNLNHDAMYWYRQDPGQGLRLIYYSQIVNDFQKGDIAEGYSVSREKKESFPLTVTSAQKNPTAFYLCATKPPPGQGSGTEAFFGQGTRLTVV.

This clone was counted once. The chain employs TRBV30 and TRBJ1-1, with D possibly being TRBD1 (5 bases). The ends were cut back, 0 bases at V and 8 bases at J, with 13 bases in the middle. Germline-derived CDR1 and CDR2 are GTSNPN and SVGIG (reference sequence). The CDR3 sequence is 13 residues long. CDR3 bases: TGTGCCTGGAGTGTAAGAAGGGGTGACGAAGCTTTCTTT. It encodes CAWSVRRGDEAFF.

The chain links TRBV29-1 to TRBJ1-3, with D unresolved. Germline CDR1 SQVTM, CDR2 ANQGSEA. The CDR3 is made up of 14 amino acids. Between the trimmed V and J ends, which lost 7 bases and 4 bases, there was a span of 17 bases. CDR3 nucleotides: TGCAGCGCCCATACCGGGGTAGCAGGAAACACCATATATTTT. Translated: CSAHTGVAGNTIYF.

DNA for the CDR3: TGTGCCAGCACTGACAGGGGGGATTCACCCCTCCACTTT. It yields the protein CASTDRGDSPLHF. The chain is built from TRBV6-6 and TRBJ1-6; 9 bases are shared with TRBD1. The CDR3 length is 13 residues. Germline values: CDR1 MNHNY, CDR2 SVGAGI (reference sequence). The trim removed 7 bases at V and 8 bases at J, leaving 3 bases unmatched.

The chain carries TRBV2 and TRBJ2-7; possibly TRBD2 for D (5 bases). The CDR3 spans 11 residues. Trimming removed 5 bases from V and 7 bases from J, with 9 bases in between. Germline loops: CDR1 SNHLY, CDR2 FYNNEI. CDR3 in DNA: TGTGCCAGCAGTCAAACGGGGGAGCAGTACTTC. It is translated as CASSQTGEQYF.

The chain employs TRBV19 and TRBJ2-2, with D possibly TRBD1 on 5 matching bases. Germline V CDR1 and CDR2: LNHDA, SQIVND (reference sequence). Trimming left V 3 bases short and J 5 bases short, with 13 bases between. The CDR3 totals 15 residues. CDR3 bases: TGTGCCAGTAGTATTGGTAGCAGGGCGACCGGGGAGCTGTTTTTT. Translating gives CASSIGSRATGELFF.

The chain recombines TRBV20-1 with TRBJ1-1; D gene ambiguous. V lost 5 bases and J 4 bases, leaving 8 bases between the germline ends. This CDR3 comprises 11 residues. The germline V gene has CDR1 DFQATT and CDR2 SNEGSKA (reference sequence). This chain's CDR3 is CSALKSTEAFF. As DNA, the CDR3 is TGCAGTGCTCTAAAGTCCACTGAAGCTTTCTTT.